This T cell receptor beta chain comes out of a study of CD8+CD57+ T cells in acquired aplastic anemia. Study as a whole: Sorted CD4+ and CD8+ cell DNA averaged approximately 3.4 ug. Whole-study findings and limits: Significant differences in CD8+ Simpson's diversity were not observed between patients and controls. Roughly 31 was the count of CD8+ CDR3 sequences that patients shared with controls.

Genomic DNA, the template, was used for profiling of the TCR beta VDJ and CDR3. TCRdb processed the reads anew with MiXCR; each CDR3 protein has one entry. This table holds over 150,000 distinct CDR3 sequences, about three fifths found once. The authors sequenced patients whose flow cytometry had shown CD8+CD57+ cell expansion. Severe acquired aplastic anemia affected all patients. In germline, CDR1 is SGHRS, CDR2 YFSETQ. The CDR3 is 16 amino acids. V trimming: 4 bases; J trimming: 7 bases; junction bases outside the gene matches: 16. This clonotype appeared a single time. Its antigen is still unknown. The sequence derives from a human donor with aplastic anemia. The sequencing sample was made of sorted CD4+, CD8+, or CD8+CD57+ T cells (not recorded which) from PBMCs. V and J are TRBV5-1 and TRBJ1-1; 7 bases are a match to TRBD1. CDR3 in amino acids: CASSPLLTGTSFEAFF. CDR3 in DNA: TGCGCCAGCAGCCCCCTACTGACAGGGACTAGCTTTGAAGCTTTCTTT.